Listed here are 24 T cell receptor beta chains from one sample, sequenced in a study of OX40 agonist ivuxolimab in advanced cancers. The protocol used for the library was the immunoSEQ multiplex PCR assay. The immuneACCESS repertoire file appears here via TCRdb, limited to in-frame rearrangements. These files lack a portion of the clones; in checked studies, under half of the deficit traces to unresolved V genes, and the cause of the others is not known. A total of 65,000 to 95,000 clones appear in this sample, about 86% of them only once. The leading ten clones occupy about 0.72% of the sample. The sample consisted of CD4+ or CD8+ T cells sorted from blood, taken in a trial of the OX40 agonist ivuxolimab. The receptor set was obtained from an adult with an advanced solid tumor such as melanoma, head and neck, liver or kidney cancer.

The genes are TRBV9 and TRBJ1-1; no clear D gene. The germline gives CDR1 SGDLS, CDR2 YYNGEE. CDR3 length: 15 amino acids. V lost 0 bases and J 2 bases, leaving 11 bases between the germline ends. The CDR3 nucleotides read TGTGCCAGCAGCGTAGGGCCGGGTCTCAACACTGAAGCTTTCTTT. This codes for CASSVGPGLNTEAFF.

The chain links TRBV5-1 to TRBJ2-3, with D uncertain. V lost 6 bases to trimming and J lost 3 bases, with 8 bases between them. The CDR3 totals 12 residues. In germline, CDR1 is SGHRS, CDR2 YFSETQ. The CDR3 DNA reads TGCGCCAGCATGGGAAATACAGATACGCAGTATTTT. Translating it yields CASMGNTDTQYF.

V and J are TRBV21-1 and TRBJ2-5. TRBV21-1 is deemed a pseudogene. The CDR3 contains 13 residues. The CDR3 here is CASPGTPPRTQYF. CDR3 nucleotides: TGTGCCAGCCCGGGGACGCCGCCACGGACCCAGTACTTC.

V and J are TRBV5-4 and TRBJ1-1; the D gene is possibly TRBD1 (5 bases). This CDR3 has 14 amino acids. Between the trimmed V and J ends, which lost 3 bases and 2 bases, there was a span of 11 bases. Germline V lookup: CDR1 SGHNT, CDR2 YYREEE (reference sequence). This CDR3 is CASSSPRGNTEAFF. The CDR3 region has the DNA TGTGCCAGCAGCTCCCCCCGGGGCAACACTGAAGCTTTCTTT. The full variable domain, in which reference TRBV5-4 and TRBJ1-1 provide the parts outside the CDR3, is ETGVTQSPTHLIKTRGQQVTLRCSSQSGHNTVSWYQQALGQGPQFIFQYYREEENGRGNFPPRFSGLQFPNYSSELNVNALELDDSALYLCASSSPRGNTEAFFGQGTRLTVV.

This clone was found once. V and J are TRBV28 and TRBJ2-7; the D gene could be TRBD1 or TRBD2 (6 bases each). The CDR3 has 14 residues. Germline-derived CDR1 and CDR2 are MDHEN and SYDVKM. The V gene lost 8 bases and the J gene lost 2 bases, with 16 bases spanning the gap. CDR3 residues: CASLGGGRAYEQYF. Written as DNA, the CDR3 is TGTGCCAGCCTAGGAGGGGGGCGGGCCTACGAGCAGTACTTC.

The chain is built from TRBV29-1 and TRBJ2-1; unclear D gene. The CDR3 runs to 13 residues. V was clipped by 2 bases and J by 5 bases, with 10 bases between them. Germline assignment: CDR1 SQVTM and CDR2 ANQGSEA. CDR3 amino acids: CSVERYANNEQFF. The CDR3 DNA is TGCAGCGTTGAACGCTACGCGAACAATGAGCAGTTCTTC.

This sequence joins TRBV7-8 and TRBJ2-1, with 8 bases matching TRBD2. The CDR3 length is 18 residues. CDR1 is SGHVS, CDR2 FQNEAQ, per germline. Losses at the gene ends were 5 bases for V and 0 bases for J; bases not matched to a gene: 12. The CDR3 DNA follows: TGTGCCAGCAGCAAGACATTCAAGCGGGGGAGCTCCTACAATGAGCAGTTCTTC. Its protein is CASSKTFKRGSSYNEQFF.

The chain recombines TRBV7-2 with TRBJ2-7; D gene unclear. Trimming left V 3 bases short and J 5 bases short, with 5 bases between. Per germline, CDR1 SGHTA and CDR2 FQGNSA. The CDR3 runs to 11 residues. The CDR3 region is CASSFRDEQYF. The CDR3 coding sequence is TGTGCCAGCAGCTTTAGGGACGAGCAGTACTTC.

V gene TRBV6-4 combines with J gene TRBJ2-3; D may match TRBD1 or TRBD2 (5 bases each). The CDR3 sequence is 16 residues long. CDR1 is MRHNA, CDR2 SNTAGT, per germline. V gave up 2 bases and J gave up 0 bases, with 12 bases separating them. The CDR3 DNA follows: TGTGCCAGCAGTGACAATACGGGACCCAGCACAGATACGCAGTATTTT. It translates to CASSDNTGPSTDTQYF.

Comments on this clone: Its ends do not fully match the called genes, so a read error is possible. The J gene is TRBJ2-7, the V gene TRBV6-4; possibly TRBD2 for D (6 bases). Germline V gives CDR1 MRHNA, CDR2 SNTAGT. The CDR3 loop spans 15 amino acids. Written as DNA, the CDR3 is TGTGCCATCAGTGTAGCGGAGCAATTCTCCTACGAGCAGTACTTC. Protein sequence: CAISVAEQFSYEQYF.

The V call is TRBV28, the J call TRBJ1-5, with 9 bases lining up with TRBD1. V was clipped by 7 bases and J by 4 bases; unmatched bases: 8. The CDR3 runs 15 residues. Germline V gene lookup returns CDR1 MDHEN and CDR2 SYDVKM. CDR3 in amino acids: CASNVGQGWNQPQHF. In DNA, the CDR3 is TGTGCCAGCAACGTGGGACAGGGATGGAATCAGCCCCAGCATTTT.

The chain combines TRBV5-6 with TRBJ2-6; TRBD1 is a possible D gene (6 bases). CDR1 is SGHDT and CDR2 is YYEEEE in the germline V gene. Trimming shortened V by 4 bases and J by 3 bases, and 17 bases separated the two germline ends. The CDR3 length is 17 residues. CDR3 sequence: CASSTRGLRVGANVLTF. In DNA, the CDR3 is TGTGCCAGCAGCACCAGGGGCCTTCGAGTTGGGGCCAACGTCCTGACTTTC.

This clone has just one count. The same CDR3 is also encoded by other DNA sequences in this sample. This rearrangement joins TRBV2 to TRBJ2-1; TRBD2 matches 10 bases. The trim removed 6 bases at V and 6 bases at J, leaving 2 bases unmatched. The CDR3 length is 13 residues. Germline V gene sequence: CDR1 SNHLY, CDR2 FYNNEI. Here the CDR3 DNA reads TGTGCCAGCAGCGGACTAGCGGCCAATGAGCAGTTCTTC. This translates into CASSGLAANEQFF. Combining the CDR3 with reference TRBV2 and TRBJ2-1 gives the whole variable domain EPEVTQTPSHQVTQMGQEVILRCVPISNHLYFYWYRQILGQKVEFLVSFYNNEISEKSEIFDDQFSVERPDGSNFTLKIRSTKLEDSAMYFCASSGLAANEQFFGPGTRLTVL.

This rearrangement joins TRBV5-1 to TRBJ2-5, with a weak D call TRBD1 (6 bases). V lost 4 bases and J lost 5, with 18 bases in between. CDR3 length equals 15 residues. CDR1 is SGHRS and CDR2 is YFSETQ in the germline V gene. The CDR3 protein is CASSPGEQTGETQYF. The DNA for the CDR3 is TGCGCCAGCAGCCCAGGGGAACAAACGGGGGAGACCCAGTACTTC.

The chain joins TRBV6-4 to TRBJ2-1, with D maybe TRBD2 (5 bases). The germline V gene encodes CDR1 MRHNA and CDR2 SNTAGT. The V end was cut by 4 bases, the J end by 1 base, with 14 bases between. The CDR3 has 16 amino acids. In DNA, the CDR3 is TGTGCCAGCAGTGCATCGTCGGGATTATCCTACAATGAGCAGTTCTTC. Translating gives CASSASSGLSYNEQFF.

The V and J genes are TRBV5-1 and TRBJ2-5, with D tentatively TRBD2 (6 bases). Germline CDR1 and CDR2: SGHRS and YFSETQ. This CDR3 has 16 amino acids. Trimming took 4 bases from V and 3 from J, leaving 19 bases between them. The CDR3 region is CASSLLPGASEETQYF. The DNA of the CDR3 is TGCGCCAGCAGCCTCCTCCCGGGAGCCAGTGAAGAGACCCAGTACTTC.

The chain joins TRBV29-1 to TRBJ2-1; TRBD2 aligns across 8 bases. V shed 7 bases, J shed 8 bases, and the junction held 16 bases outside the gene matches. The CDR3 totals 15 residues. CDR1 is SQVTM and CDR2 is ANQGSEA in the germline V gene. CDR3 coding DNA: TGCAGCGGCTCTCCCCCCAGCGGGAGTGGCTATGAGCAGTTCTTC. As protein: CSGSPPSGSGYEQFF.

The rearrangement links TRBV28 to TRBJ2-5, with 9 bases lining up with TRBD2. The germline CDR1 and CDR2 sequences are MDHEN and SYDVKM. Unmatched junction bases numbered 5, after V lost 8 bases and J lost 1 base. This CDR3 is built from 14 residues. The CDR3 DNA reads TGTGCCAGCGAAATAGCGGGAGTCCAAGAGACCCAGTACTTC. Its translation is CASEIAGVQETQYF.

The CDR3: CASSLTGRYEQYF. The DNA for the CDR3 is TGTGCCAGCAGCTTAACTGGCCGCTACGAGCAGTACTTC. The V gene is TRBV9, the J gene TRBJ2-7; no firm D call. The length of the CDR3 is 13 residues. The V gene lost 4 bases and the J gene lost 3 bases, with 11 bases spanning the gap. Germline V gene lookup returns CDR1 SGDLS and CDR2 YYNGEE.

The chain employs TRBV6-5 and TRBJ2-6; no definite D call. Germline V gene sequence: CDR1 MNHEY, CDR2 SVGAGI. Trimming took off 6 bases at V and 3 bases at J, with 6 bases between the two ends. The CDR3 contains 13 residues. Here the CDR3 reads CASRPVGANVLTF. CDR3 DNA sequence: TGTGCCAGCAGGCCTGTTGGGGCCAACGTCCTGACTTTC.

This clone has more than one count but fewer than ten. The chain uses TRBV4-1 and TRBJ2-5; 14 bases fit TRBD2. The CDR3 runs to 16 residues. With 3 bases clipped from V and 5 bases from J, the junction kept 5 bases outside the gene matches. Germline CDR1 reads MGHRA; CDR2 reads YSYEKL. The CDR3 DNA reads as TGCGCCAGCAGCCAGGTGGGACTAGCGGGAGTGGAGACCCAGTACTTC. Translating it yields CASSQVGLAGVETQYF.

This clone was seen only once. J is TRBJ2-5 and V is TRBV27; 8 nucleotides match TRBD2. The CDR3 covers 16 residues. The V and J ends lost 5 bases and 9 bases, in that order; junction bases with no gene match: 17. CDR1 is MNHEY and CDR2 is SMNVEV in the germline V gene (reference sequence). The chain's CDR3 is CASSTRQRGTRAPQYF. CDR3 in DNA: TGTGCCAGCAGTACCCGGCAACGGGGGACTAGAGCGCCCCAGTACTTC.

The gene calls are TRBV10-3 and TRBJ1-1; D is perhaps TRBD1 (5 bases). The CDR3 totals 15 residues. Trimming left V 2 bases short and J 1 base short, with 11 bases between. Germline loops: CDR1 ENHRY, CDR2 SYGVKD. The CDR3: CAISEPGRKNTEAFF. In DNA, the CDR3 is TGTGCCATCAGTGAGCCGGGGCGGAAGAACACTGAAGCTTTCTTT.

The table lists this clone with a count of one. The chain carries TRBV28 and TRBJ1-5, with TRBD1 matching over 7 bases. The length of the CDR3 is 16 residues. V trimming: 6 bases; J trimming: 2 bases; junction bases outside the gene matches: 10. CDR1 is MDHEN and CDR2 is SYDVKM in the germline V gene. Here the CDR3 DNA reads TGTGCCAGCAGACTCAACAGGGGAGTAGGCAATCAGCCCCAGCATTTT. Its translation: CASRLNRGVGNQPQHF.